A single sample gave rise to the 3 T cell receptor beta chains below, sequenced in a study of T cells in Graves' hyperthyroidism and ophthalmopathy. Amplification yielded TCR beta CDR3 regions, with RNA transcripts as the source. The primer set for the first-round RT-PCR of the TCR CDR3 was HTBI. MiXCR was run by TCRdb on the multiplex PCR reads, yielding one entry per CDR3 protein. The sample has around 700,000 distinct CDR3 sequences, around 20% seen once. The sample consisted of blood. The origin of the receptors is a woman aged 50 to 65 with Graves' hyperthyroidism that later progressed to Graves' ophthalmopathy.

This clonotype has more than one count but fewer than ten. In this CDR3 the conserved last residue, phenylalanine or tryptophan, is missing, so a read error is likely. The CDR3 nucleotides are TGTGCCAGCAGCCAGGGTGCGGGAGCCGCGAGGACCGGGGAGCTGTTTTCT. Its translation: CASSQGAGAARTGELFS. The chain has TRBV27 and TRBJ2-2; 7 nucleotides align to TRBD2. This CDR3 has 17 amino acids. With 6 bases clipped from V and 5 bases from J, the junction kept 15 bases outside the gene matches. Per the germline V gene, CDR1 is MNHEY and CDR2 is SMNVEV (reference sequence).

This clonotype was recorded many times. The rearrangement links TRBV7-2 to TRBJ1-1, with D possibly TRBD1 on 6 matching bases. V was trimmed by 3 bases and J by 4 bases, leaving 15 bases between them. This CDR3 region has 15 residues. Per germline, CDR1 SGHTA and CDR2 FQGNSA. The CDR3 here is CASSFLLQGGTEAFF. CDR3 nucleotide sequence: TGTGCCAGCAGCTTCCTTTTACAGGGTGGCACTGAAGCTTTCTTT.

The gene calls are TRBV5-1 and TRBJ2-5; TRBD2 matches at 11 bases. The CDR3 is 15 amino acids. V lost 5 bases and J lost 3; bases outside the gene matches: 6. From germline, CDR1 is SGHRS and CDR2 YFSETQ. Here the CDR3 reads CASRKLLAGEETQYF. For the CDR3, the DNA is TGCGCCAGCAGGAAACTACTAGCGGGGGAAGAGACCCAGTACTTC.